This T cell receptor (beta chain) is drawn from a study of cytomegalovirus exposure and HLA in healthy donors. Whole-study findings and limits: It was likely that a cluster of highly shared sequence variants was a sequencing artifact. Associated with cytomegalovirus, according to the listing, were 170 or so TCR beta chains. A previous analysis found most TCR beta V segments productive roughly 90% or roughly 30% of the time.

CDR3 length: 18 residues. Germline lookup yields CDR1 SGDLS and CDR2 YYNGEE. After removal of 3 bases from V and 0 bases from J, the junction contained 7 bases not matched to a gene. PCR was performed using 60 Vbeta and 13 Jbeta primers. Per the original data handling: A later analysis counted 65 million to 95 million unique TCR beta chains, about 11 million shared. Generated by immunoSEQ multiplex PCR, the TCRdb table keeps only in-frame clones and is missing some. The DNA gave D and trimming, while V, J and clone size come from that table. The sample yields some 270,000 clones, 80% to 95% seen once. About this clone itself: Antigen: not known.

This receptor was identified in a girl aged 2-10 years in good health and CMV-seronegative. The sample taken for sequencing was PBMCs. The chain combines TRBV9 with TRBJ2-1; 12 nucleotides line up with TRBD2. CDR3 protein: CASSATSGGVSSYNEQFF. The DNA of the CDR3 is TGTGCCAGCAGCGCGACTAGCGGGGGAGTTAGCTCCTACAATGAGCAGTTCTTC.